These 11 T cell receptor beta chains were all obtained from the same sample, sequenced in a study of T cell responses to AZD1222 COVID-19 vaccine. Produced via immunoSEQ multiplex PCR; TCRdb's table is partial and in-frame only. The sample carries over 130,000 clones, about 89% recorded once. Material: peripheral blood, obtained 28 days after the second dose of the MenACWY control vaccine. Receptor source: an adult who received the MenACWY meningococcal vaccine as a control.

V is TRBV13 and J is TRBJ2-4, with TRBD1 matching 7 bases. The CDR3 totals 17 residues. The germline V gene encodes CDR1 PRHDT and CDR2 FYEKMQ (reference sequence). V shed 5 bases, J shed 7 bases, and the junction held 17 bases outside the gene matches. Written as DNA, the CDR3 is TGTGCCAGCAGCACCCACCAACTAGACAGGGTCGGGAACATTCAGTACTTC. Translation: CASSTHQLDRVGNIQYF.

The chain uses TRBV7-9 and TRBJ2-7; D may be TRBD1 (5 bases). V gave up 5 bases and J gave up 1 base, with 12 bases separating them. Germline CDR1 SEHNR, CDR2 FQNEAQ (reference sequence). The CDR3 covers 14 residues. DNA of the CDR3: TGTGCCAGCAGCCCCGACAGTTTTTCCTACGAGCAGTACTTC. Translated: CASSPDSFSYEQYF.

This clone was detected only once. This chain connects TRBV9 to TRBJ1-6, with D perhaps TRBD1 (5 bases). V lost 4 bases, J lost 7 bases, and 12 bases lay in between. Germline V gene lookup returns CDR1 SGDLS and CDR2 YYNGEE. This CDR3 is built from 14 residues. This CDR3 is CASSYRDRNSPLHF. CDR3 in DNA: TGTGCCAGCAGCTACCGGGACCGAAATTCACCCCTCCACTTT.

This CDR3 is CASRMVGSGLSRDTEAFF. DNA of the CDR3: TGTGCCAGCAGGATGGTCGGGTCGGGCCTCAGCAGGGACACTGAAGCTTTCTTT. This chain uses TRBV28 with TRBJ1-1; D might be TRBD1 (5 bases). CDR1 MDHEN and CDR2 SYDVKM come from the germline V gene. This CDR3 has 18 amino acids. The germline V and J ends were trimmed by 6 bases and 3 bases, with 26 bases remaining between them.

For the CDR3, the DNA is TGTGCCAGCAGCTCGATGTCCTTGGTGATAGGTGAAAAACTGTTTTTT. It codes for CASSSMSLVIGEKLFF. The genes are TRBV13 and TRBJ1-4, with D unclear. Per the germline V gene, CDR1 is PRHDT and CDR2 is FYEKMQ (reference sequence). Trimming pared 4 bases from V and 7 bases from J, leaving 19 bases between. This CDR3 is built from 16 residues.

The rearrangement links TRBV11-2 to TRBJ2-3, with D tentatively TRBD2 (6 bases). This CDR3 is built from 15 residues. V gave up 8 bases and J gave up 0 bases, with 15 bases separating them. The germline CDR1 and CDR2 sequences are SGHAT and FQNNGV. CDR3 DNA sequence: TGTGCCAGCGCAGACCGGGGGATTAGCACAGATACGCAGTATTTT. Protein product: CASADRGISTDTQYF.

The chain recombines TRBV6-4 with TRBJ1-1, with D possibly matching TRBD1 (5 bases). Trimming removed 2 bases at V and 1 base at J, with 8 bases between. There are 14 residues in the CDR3. From germline, CDR1 is MRHNA and CDR2 SNTAGT. CDR3 amino acids: CASSDGGPNTEAFF. CDR3 coding DNA: TGTGCCAGCAGTGACGGGGGTCCGAACACTGAAGCTTTCTTT.

This chain connects TRBV7-2 to TRBJ2-7, with 9 bases aligning to TRBD1. The V segment lost 4 bases and the J segment 2 bases; nucleotides outside the gene matches: 6. Germline V CDR1 and CDR2: SGHTA, FQGNSA. CDR3 length equals 15 residues. The CDR3 bases are TGTGCCAGCAGCTCGGCGGGACAGGGCCCCTACGAGCAGTACTTC. Amino acid sequence: CASSSAGQGPYEQYF.

V gene TRBV6-5 combines with J gene TRBJ2-7; 10 bases align to TRBD1. V lost 4 bases, J lost 6 bases, and 12 bases stayed unmatched. This CDR3 is built from 16 residues. In germline, CDR1 is MNHEY, CDR2 SVGAGI. CDR3 in DNA: TGTGCCAGCAGTTTTGCGCCCGAGACAGGGGGCAGCGAGCAGTACTTC. This codes for CASSFAPETGGSEQYF.

This clone was observed a single time. The chain couples TRBV7-9 to TRBJ2-5; weak D call: TRBD2 (6 bases). V lost 4 bases to trimming and J lost 0 bases, with 18 bases between them. Germline lookup yields CDR1 SEHNR and CDR2 FQNEAQ (reference sequence). The CDR3 runs 17 residues. CDR3 protein: CASSYPKAGRNQETQYF. The CDR3 nucleotides read TGTGCCAGCAGCTACCCTAAGGCGGGGCGAAACCAAGAGACCCAGTACTTC.

The J gene is TRBJ2-2, the V gene TRBV29-1, with 8 bases that match TRBD1. V trimming: 3 bases; J trimming: 2 bases; junction bases outside the gene matches: 5. CDR1 SQVTM and CDR2 ANQGSEA come from the germline V gene. CDR3 size: 15 residues. CDR3 nucleotide sequence: TGCAGCGTTGAGAGGACAGGGTCTAACACCGGGGAGCTGTTTTTT. Its protein product is CSVERTGSNTGELFF.